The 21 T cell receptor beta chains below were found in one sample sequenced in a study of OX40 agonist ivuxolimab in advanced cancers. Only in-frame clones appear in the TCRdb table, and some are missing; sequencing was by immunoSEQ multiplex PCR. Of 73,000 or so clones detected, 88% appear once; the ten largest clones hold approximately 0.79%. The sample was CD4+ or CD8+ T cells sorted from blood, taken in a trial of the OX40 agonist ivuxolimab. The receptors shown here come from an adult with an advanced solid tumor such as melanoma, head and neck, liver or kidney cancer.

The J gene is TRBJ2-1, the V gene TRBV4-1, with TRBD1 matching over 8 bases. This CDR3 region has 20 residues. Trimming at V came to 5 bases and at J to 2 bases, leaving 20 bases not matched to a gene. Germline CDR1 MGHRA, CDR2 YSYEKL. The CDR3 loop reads CASSFTGRAGGERTYNEQFF. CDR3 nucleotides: TGCGCCAGCAGCTTCACGGGGCGGGCAGGGGGCGAACGCACCTACAATGAGCAGTTCTTC.

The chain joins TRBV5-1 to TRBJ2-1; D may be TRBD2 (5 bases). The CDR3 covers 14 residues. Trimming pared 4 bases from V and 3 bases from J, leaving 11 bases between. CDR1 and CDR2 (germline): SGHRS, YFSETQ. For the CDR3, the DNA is TGCGCCAGCAGCGGCCGGGGTGACTACAATGAGCAGTTCTTC. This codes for CASSGRGDYNEQFF.

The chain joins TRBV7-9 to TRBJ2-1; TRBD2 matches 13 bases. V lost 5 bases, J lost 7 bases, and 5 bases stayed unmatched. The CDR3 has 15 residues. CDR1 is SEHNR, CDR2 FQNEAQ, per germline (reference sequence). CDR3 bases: TGTGCCAGCAGCCCGGGACTAGCGGGGACGAATGAGCAGTTCTTC. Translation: CASSPGLAGTNEQFF.

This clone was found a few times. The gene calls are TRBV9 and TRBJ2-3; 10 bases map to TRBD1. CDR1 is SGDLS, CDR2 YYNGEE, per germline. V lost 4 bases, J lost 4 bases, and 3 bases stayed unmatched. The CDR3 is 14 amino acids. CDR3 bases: TGTGCCAGCAGCCCAGGGACAGGGGCAGATACGCAGTATTTT. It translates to CASSPGTGADTQYF.

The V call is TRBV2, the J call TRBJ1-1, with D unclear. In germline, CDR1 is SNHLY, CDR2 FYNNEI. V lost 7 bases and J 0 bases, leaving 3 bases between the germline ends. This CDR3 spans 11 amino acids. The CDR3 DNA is TGTGCCAGCACTTTGAACACTGAAGCTTTCTTT. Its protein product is CASTLNTEAFF.

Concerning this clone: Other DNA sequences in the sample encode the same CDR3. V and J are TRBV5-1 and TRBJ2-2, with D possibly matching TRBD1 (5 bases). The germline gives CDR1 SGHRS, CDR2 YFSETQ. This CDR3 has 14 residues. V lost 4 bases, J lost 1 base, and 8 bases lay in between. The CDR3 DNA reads TGCGCCAGCAGCGCCGGACAGAACACCGGGGAGCTGTTTTTT. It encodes CASSAGQNTGELFF. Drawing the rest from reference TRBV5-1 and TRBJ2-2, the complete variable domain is KAGVTQTPRYLIKTRGQQVTLSCSPISGHRSVSWYQQTPGQGLQFLFEYFSETQRNKGNFPGRFSGRQFSNSRSEMNVSTLELGDSALYLCASSAGQNTGELFFGEGSRLTVL.

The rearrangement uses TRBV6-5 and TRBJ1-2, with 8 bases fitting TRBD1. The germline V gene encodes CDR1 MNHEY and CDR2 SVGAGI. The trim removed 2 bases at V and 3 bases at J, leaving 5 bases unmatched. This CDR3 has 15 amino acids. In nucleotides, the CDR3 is TGTGCCAGCAGTTACCAGCAGGGGGCCGACTATGGCTACACCTTC. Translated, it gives CASSYQQGADYGYTF.

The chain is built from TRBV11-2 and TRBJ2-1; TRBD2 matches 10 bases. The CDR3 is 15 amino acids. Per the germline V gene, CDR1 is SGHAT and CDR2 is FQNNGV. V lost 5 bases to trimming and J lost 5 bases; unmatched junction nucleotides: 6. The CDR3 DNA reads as TGTGCCAGCAGCCCCGGGACTAGCGCCAACAATGAGCAGTTCTTC. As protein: CASSPGTSANNEQFF.

CDR3 DNA: TGTGCCAGCAGCACCGGACAGGGGATTGTCGACGAGCAGTACTTC. This gives the protein CASSTGQGIVDEQYF. The chain is built from TRBV7-6 and TRBJ2-7; 9 bases agree with TRBD1. Per germline, CDR1 SGHVS and CDR2 FNYEAQ. With 5 bases clipped from V and 5 bases from J, the junction kept 10 bases outside the gene matches. CDR3 size: 15 residues.

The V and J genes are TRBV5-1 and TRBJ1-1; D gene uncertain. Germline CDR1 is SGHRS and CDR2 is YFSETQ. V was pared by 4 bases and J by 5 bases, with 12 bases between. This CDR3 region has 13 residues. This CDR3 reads CASSPIQSTEAFF. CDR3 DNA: TGCGCCAGCAGCCCCATCCAGAGTACTGAAGCTTTCTTT.

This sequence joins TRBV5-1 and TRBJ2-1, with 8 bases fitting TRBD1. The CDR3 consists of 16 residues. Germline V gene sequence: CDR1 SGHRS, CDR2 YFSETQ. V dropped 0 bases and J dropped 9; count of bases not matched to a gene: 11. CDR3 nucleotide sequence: TGCGCCAGCAGCTTGGCCTCAGGGGGCGCGATCGTTGAGCAGTTCTTC. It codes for CASSLASGGAIVEQFF. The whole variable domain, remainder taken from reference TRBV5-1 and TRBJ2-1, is KAGVTQTPRYLIKTRGQQVTLSCSPISGHRSVSWYQQTPGQGLQFLFEYFSETQRNKGNFPGRFSGRQFSNSRSEMNVSTLELGDSALYLCASSLASGGAIVEQFFGPGTRLTVL.

CDR3 DNA sequence: TGTGCCATCAGTGAGTCTGGACAGGGGCTAACCTACGAGCAGTACTTC. Encoded protein: CAISESGQGLTYEQYF. This chain links TRBV10-3 with TRBJ2-7, with TRBD1 identical over 9 bases. The CDR3 spans 16 residues. Germline lookup yields CDR1 ENHRY and CDR2 SYGVKD. V lost 0 bases, J lost 2 bases, and 5 bases stayed unmatched.

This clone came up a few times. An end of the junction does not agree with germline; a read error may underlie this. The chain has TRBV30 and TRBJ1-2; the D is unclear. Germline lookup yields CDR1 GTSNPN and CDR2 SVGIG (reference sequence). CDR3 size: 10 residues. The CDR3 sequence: CAWSLEGANF. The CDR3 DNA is TGTGCCTGGAGCCTCGAGGGAGCCAACTTC.

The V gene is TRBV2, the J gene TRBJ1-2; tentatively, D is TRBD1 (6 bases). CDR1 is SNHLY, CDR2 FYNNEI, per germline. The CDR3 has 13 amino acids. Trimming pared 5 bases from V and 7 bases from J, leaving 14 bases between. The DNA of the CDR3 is TGTGCCAGCAGTCGAGGACAGTACTCTGGCTACACCTTC. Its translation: CASSRGQYSGYTF.

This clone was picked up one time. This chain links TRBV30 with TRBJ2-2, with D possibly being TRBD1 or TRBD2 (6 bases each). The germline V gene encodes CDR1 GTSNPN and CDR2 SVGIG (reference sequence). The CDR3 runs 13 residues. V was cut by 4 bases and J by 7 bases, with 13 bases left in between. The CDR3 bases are TGTGCCTGGACCTTTAGGGGGGACGGGGAGCTGTTTTTT. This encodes CAWTFRGDGELFF.

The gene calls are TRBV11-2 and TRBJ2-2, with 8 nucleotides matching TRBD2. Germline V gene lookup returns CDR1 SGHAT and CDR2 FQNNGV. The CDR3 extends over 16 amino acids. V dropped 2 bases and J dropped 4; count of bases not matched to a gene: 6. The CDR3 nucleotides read TGTGCCAGCAGCTTAATGGGACTAGGGGCCACCGGGGAGCTGTTTTTT. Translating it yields CASSLMGLGATGELFF.

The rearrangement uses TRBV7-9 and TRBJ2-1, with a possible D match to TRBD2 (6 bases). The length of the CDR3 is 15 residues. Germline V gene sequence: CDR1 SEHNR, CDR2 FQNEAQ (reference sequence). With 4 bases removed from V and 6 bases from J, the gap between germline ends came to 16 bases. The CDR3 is CASSSGLASANEQFF. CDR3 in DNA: TGTGCCAGCAGCTCGGGACTCGCCTCGGCCAATGAGCAGTTCTTC. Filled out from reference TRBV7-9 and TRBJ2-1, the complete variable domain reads DTGVSQNPRHKITKRGQNVTFRCDPISEHNRLYWYRQTLGQGPEFLTYFQNEAQLEKSRLLSDRFSAERPKGSFSTLEIQRTEQGDSAMYLCASSSGLASANEQFFGPGTRLTVL.

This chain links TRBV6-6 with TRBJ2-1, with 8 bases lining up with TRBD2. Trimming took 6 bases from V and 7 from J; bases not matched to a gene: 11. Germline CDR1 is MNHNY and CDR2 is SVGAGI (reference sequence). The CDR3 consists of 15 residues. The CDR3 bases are TGTGCCAGCAGGAAGAGCGGGAGAGGGGGAAATGAGCAGTTCTTC. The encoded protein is CASRKSGRGGNEQFF.

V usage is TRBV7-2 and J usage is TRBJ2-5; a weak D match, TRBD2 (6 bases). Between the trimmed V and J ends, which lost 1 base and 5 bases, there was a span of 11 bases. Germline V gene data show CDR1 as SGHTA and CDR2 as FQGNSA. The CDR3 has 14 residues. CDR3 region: CASSLGSAGETQYF. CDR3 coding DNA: TGTGCCAGCAGCTTAGGTAGCGCGGGGGAGACCCAGTACTTC. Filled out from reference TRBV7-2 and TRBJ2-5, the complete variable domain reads GAGVSQSPSNKVTEKGKDVELRCDPISGHTALYWYRQSLGQGLEFLIYFQGNSAPDKSGLPSDRFSAERTGGSVSTLTIQRTQQEDSAVYLCASSLGSAGETQYFGPGTRLLVL.

As DNA, the CDR3 is TGTGCCAGCAGCTTAGGAGGGACTAGCTCCAACACCGGGGAGCTGTTTTTT. It translates to CASSLGGTSSNTGELFF. The V call is TRBV7-8, the J call TRBJ2-2; 9 positions agree with TRBD2. The CDR3 contains 17 residues. The ends lost 1 base at V and 2 bases at J; junction bases unmatched: 5. Germline assignment: CDR1 SGHVS and CDR2 FQNEAQ.

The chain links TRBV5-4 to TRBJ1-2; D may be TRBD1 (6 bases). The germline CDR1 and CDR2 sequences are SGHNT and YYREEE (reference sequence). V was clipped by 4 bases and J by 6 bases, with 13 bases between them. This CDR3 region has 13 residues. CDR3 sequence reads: CASSRQGSDGYTF. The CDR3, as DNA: TGTGCCAGCAGCCGGCAGGGGTCGGATGGCTACACCTTC.